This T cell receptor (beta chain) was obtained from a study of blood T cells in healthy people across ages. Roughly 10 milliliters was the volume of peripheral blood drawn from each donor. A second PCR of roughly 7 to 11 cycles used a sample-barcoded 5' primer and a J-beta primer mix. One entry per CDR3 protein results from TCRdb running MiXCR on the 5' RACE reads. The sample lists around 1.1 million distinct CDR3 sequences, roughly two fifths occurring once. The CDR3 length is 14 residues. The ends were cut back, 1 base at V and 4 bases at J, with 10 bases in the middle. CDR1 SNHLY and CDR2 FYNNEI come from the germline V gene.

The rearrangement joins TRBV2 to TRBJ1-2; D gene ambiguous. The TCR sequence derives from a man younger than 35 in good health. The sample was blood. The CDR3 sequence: CASSEDGSGYGYTF. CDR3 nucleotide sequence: TGTGCCAGCAGTGAAGACGGGAGCGGCTATGGCTACACCTTC.